This entry features one TCR beta chain sequence. As yet, its antigen is unknown. Sample time point: week 5, during vaccination. Each dose delivered 300 ug of mutant IDH1 20-mer peptide subcutaneously with imiquimod. Trimming at V came to 5 bases and at J to 5 bases, leaving 2 bases not matched to a gene. Looked up from germline, CDR1 is SEHNR and CDR2 is FQNEAQ (reference sequence). This CDR3 has 12 residues. These data come from a study of a mutant IDH1 vaccine in newly diagnosed glioma. On the study more broadly: Every participant had undergone radiotherapy, temozolomide, or both before, and most underwent both.

Study results and caveats: Shifts in the top peripheral T cell clonotypes seemed unrelated to pseudoprogression.

Assay used: immunoSEQ multiplex PCR; TCRdb lists only in-frame clones, some missing. Of over 45,000 clones in the sample, about 86% were seen once. V and J are TRBV7-9 and TRBJ1-2; TRBD1 matches at 7 bases. Sequenced material: PBMCs, taken from a glioma patient whose treatment included an IDH1 peptide vaccine. The receptor was isolated from a woman between 50 and 59 years old with glioma. The DNA of the CDR3 is TGTGCCAGCAGCACACAGGGGTATGGCTACACCTTC. It translates to CASSTQGYGYTF. Filled out from reference TRBV7-9 and TRBJ1-2, the complete variable domain reads DTGVSQNPRHKITKRGQNVTFRCDPISEHNRLYWYRQTLGQGPEFLTYFQNEAQLEKSRLLSDRFSAERPKGSFSTLEIQRTEQGDSAMYLCASSTQGYGYTFGSGTRLTVV.